Included here is one T cell receptor (beta chain) sequence, with context. No antigen is known for it. The sample belongs to a study of beta chain features in type 1 diabetes. Study-wide findings and caveats: Moderate but significant shortening of TCRB CDR3s was recorded in all four CD4+ subsets from Type 1 diabetes patients.

Reverse transcribing all isolated RNA meant expressed TCRB transcripts were sequenced. TCRdb's copy holds only in-frame clones and misses some; the assay was immunoSEQ multiplex PCR. Of fewer than 350,000 clones listed, about 15% are singletons. Material: naive CD4+ T cells from blood. The source is a man between 18 and 29 years old with type 1 diabetes.

CDR3 in amino acids: CASSQGRFGVRETQYF. CDR3 coding DNA: TGCGCCAGCAGCCAAGGTCGTTTCGGGGTCCGGGAGACCCAGTACTTC. The genes are TRBV4-1 and TRBJ2-5, with a tentative D call TRBD2 (5 bases). The CDR3 has 16 amino acids. V was clipped by 1 base and J by 5 bases, with 17 bases between them. Per the germline V gene, CDR1 is MGHRA and CDR2 is YSYEKL.